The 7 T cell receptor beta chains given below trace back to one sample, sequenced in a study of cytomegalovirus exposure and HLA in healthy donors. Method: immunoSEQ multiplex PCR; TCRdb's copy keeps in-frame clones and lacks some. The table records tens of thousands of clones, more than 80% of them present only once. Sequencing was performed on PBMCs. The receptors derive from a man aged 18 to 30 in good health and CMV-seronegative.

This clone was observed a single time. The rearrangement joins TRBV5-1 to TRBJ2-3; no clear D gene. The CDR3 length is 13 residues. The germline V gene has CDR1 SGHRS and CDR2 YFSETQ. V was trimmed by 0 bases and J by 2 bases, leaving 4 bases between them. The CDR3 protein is CASSLAFTDTQYF. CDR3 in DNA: TGCGCCAGCAGCTTGGCCTTCACAGATACGCAGTATTTT.

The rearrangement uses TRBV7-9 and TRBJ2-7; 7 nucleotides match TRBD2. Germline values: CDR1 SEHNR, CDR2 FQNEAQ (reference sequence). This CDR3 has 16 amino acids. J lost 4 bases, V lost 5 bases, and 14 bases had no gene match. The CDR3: CASSDLAGTIPYEQYF. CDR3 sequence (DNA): TGTGCCAGCAGCGATTTGGCCGGGACTATACCATACGAGCAGTACTTC.

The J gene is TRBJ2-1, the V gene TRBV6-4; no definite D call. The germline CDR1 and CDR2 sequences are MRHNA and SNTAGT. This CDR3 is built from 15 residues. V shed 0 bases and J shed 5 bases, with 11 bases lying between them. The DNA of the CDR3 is TGTGCCAGCAGTGACTCGAACGTAGTAAACAATGAGCAGTTCTTC. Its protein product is CASSDSNVVNNEQFF.

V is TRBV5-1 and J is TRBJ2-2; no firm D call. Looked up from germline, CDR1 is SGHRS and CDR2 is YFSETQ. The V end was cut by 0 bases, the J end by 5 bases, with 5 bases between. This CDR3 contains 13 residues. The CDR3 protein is CASSLAVTGELFF. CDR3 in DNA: TGCGCCAGCAGCTTGGCAGTTACCGGGGAGCTGTTTTTT.

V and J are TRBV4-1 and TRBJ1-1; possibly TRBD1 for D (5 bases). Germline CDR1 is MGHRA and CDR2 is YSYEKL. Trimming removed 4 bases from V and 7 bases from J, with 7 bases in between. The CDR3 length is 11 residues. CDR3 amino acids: CASSPGVEAFF. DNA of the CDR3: TGCGCCAGCAGCCCGGGGGTTGAAGCTTTCTTT.

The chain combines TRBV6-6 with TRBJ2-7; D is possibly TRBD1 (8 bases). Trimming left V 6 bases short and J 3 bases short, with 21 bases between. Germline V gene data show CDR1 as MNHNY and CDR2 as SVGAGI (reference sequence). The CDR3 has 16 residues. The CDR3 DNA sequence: TGTGCCAGCAGGCGGACAGGGAGGGGGGGGATCTACGAGCAGTACTTC. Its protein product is CASRRTGRGGIYEQYF.

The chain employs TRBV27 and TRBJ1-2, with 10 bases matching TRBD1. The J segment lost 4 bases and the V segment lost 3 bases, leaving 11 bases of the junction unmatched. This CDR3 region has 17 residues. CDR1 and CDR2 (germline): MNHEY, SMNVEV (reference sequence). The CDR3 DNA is TGTGCCAGCAGTTTTCGTAGACAGGGGGCTGACGGCTATGGCTACACCTTC. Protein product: CASSFRRQGADGYGYTF.